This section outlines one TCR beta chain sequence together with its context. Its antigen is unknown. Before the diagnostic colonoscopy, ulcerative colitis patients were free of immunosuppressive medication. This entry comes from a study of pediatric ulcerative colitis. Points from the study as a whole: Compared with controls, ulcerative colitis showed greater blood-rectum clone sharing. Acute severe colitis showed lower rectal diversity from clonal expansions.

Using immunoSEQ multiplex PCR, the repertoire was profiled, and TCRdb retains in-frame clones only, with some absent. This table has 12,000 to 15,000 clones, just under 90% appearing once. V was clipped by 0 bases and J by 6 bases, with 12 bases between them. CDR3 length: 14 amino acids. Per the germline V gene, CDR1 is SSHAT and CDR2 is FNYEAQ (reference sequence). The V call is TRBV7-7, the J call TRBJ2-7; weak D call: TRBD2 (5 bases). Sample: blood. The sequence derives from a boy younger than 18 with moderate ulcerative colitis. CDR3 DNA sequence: TGTGCCAGCAGCTTAGCTCGGCTAGCTTCCGAGCAGTACTTC. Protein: CASSLARLASEQYF.